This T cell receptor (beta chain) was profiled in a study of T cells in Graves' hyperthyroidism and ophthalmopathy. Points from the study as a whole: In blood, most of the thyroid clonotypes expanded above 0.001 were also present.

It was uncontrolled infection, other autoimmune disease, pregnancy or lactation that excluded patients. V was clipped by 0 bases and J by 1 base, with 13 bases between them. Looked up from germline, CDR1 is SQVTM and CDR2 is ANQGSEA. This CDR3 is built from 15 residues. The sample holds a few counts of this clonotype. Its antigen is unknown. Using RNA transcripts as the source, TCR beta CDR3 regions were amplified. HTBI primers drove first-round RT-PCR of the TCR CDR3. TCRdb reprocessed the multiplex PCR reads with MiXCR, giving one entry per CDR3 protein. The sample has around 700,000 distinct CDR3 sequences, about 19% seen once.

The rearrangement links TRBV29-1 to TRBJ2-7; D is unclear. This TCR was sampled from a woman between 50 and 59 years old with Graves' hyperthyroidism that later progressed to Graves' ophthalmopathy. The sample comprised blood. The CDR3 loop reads CSVEDERTDSYEQYF. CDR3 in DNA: TGCAGCGTTGAAGATGAGAGGACGGATTCCTACGAGCAGTACTTC.